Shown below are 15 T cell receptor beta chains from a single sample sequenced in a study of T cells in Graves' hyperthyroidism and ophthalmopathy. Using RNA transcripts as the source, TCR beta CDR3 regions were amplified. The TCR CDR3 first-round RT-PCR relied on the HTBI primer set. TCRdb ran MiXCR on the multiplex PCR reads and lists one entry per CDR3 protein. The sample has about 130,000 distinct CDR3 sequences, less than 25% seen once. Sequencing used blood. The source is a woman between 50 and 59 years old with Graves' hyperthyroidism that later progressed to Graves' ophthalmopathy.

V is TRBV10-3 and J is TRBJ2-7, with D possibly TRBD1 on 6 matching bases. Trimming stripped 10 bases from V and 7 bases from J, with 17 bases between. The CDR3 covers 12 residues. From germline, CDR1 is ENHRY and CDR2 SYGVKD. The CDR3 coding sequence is TGTGCCACCGGGACGGGGACAAGGGAGCAGTACTTC. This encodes CATGTGTREQYF.

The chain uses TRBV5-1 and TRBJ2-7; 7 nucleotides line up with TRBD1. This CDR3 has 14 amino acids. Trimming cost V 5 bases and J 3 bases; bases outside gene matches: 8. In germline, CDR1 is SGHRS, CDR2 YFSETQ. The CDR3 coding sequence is TGCGCCAGCAGGACACCGGGACAGCGCTACGAGCAGTACTTC. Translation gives CASRTPGQRYEQYF.

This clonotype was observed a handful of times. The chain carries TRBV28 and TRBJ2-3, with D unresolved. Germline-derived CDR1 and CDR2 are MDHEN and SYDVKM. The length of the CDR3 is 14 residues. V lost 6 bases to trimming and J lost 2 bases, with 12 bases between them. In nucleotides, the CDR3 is TGTGCCAGCAGCCACGGTGGGGTCACAGATACGCAGTATTTT. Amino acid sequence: CASSHGGVTDTQYF.

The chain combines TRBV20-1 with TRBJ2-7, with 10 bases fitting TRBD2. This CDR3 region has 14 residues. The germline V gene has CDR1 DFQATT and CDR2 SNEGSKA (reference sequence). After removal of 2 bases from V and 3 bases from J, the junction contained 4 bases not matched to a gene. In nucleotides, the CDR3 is TGCAGTGCTAGACAGACTAGCGGGTACTACGAGCAGTACTTC. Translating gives CSARQTSGYYEQYF.

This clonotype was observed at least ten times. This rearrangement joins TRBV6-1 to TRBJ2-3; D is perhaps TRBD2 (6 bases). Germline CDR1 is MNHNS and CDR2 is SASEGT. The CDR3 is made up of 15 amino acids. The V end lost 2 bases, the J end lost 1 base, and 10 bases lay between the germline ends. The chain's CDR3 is CASSEMAGRTDTQYF. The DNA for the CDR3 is TGTGCCAGCAGTGAAATGGCGGGACGCACAGATACGCAGTATTTT.

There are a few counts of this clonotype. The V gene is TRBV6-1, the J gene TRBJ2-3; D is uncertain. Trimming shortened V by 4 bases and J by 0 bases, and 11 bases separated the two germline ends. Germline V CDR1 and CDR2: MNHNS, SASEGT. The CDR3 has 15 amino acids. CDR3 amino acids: CASSVRLTSTDTQYF. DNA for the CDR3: TGTGCCAGCAGTGTTCGCCTCACTAGCACAGATACGCAGTATTTT.

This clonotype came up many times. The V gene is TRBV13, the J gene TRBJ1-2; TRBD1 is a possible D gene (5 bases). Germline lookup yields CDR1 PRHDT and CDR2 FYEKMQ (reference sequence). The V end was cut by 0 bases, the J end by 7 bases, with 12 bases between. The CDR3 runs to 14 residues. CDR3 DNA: TGTGCCAGCAGCTTAGGCCGAAGACAGATTGGCTACACCTTC. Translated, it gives CASSLGRRQIGYTF.

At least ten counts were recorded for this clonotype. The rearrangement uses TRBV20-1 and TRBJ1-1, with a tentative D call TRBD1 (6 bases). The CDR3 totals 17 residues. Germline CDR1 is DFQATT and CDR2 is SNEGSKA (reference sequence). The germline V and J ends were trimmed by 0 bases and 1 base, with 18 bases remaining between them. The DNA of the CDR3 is TGCAGTGCTAGAGATCAGGACAGTAGACTCTGGAACACTGAAGCTTTCTTT. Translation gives CSARDQDSRLWNTEAFF.

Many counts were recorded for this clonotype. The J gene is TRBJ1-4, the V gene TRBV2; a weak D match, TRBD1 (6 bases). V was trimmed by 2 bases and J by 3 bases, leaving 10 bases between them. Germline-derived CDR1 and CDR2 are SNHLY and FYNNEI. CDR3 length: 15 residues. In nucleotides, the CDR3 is TGTGCCAGCAGTGAAAGGGGGGTCGCTAATGAAAAACTGTTTTTT. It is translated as CASSERGVANEKLFF.

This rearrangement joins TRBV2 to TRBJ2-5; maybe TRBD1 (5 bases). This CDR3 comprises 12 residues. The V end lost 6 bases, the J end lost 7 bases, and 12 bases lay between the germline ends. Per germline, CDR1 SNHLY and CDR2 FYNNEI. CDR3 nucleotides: TGTGCCAGCAGGACCCAGGGATGGACCCAGTACTTC. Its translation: CASRTQGWTQYF.

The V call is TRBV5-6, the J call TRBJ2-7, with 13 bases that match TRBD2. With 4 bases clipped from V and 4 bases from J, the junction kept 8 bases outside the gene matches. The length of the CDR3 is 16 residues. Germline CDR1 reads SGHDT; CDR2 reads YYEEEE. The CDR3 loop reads CASSPGLAGRKYEQYF. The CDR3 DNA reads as TGTGCCAGCAGCCCGGGACTAGCGGGGAGAAAATACGAGCAGTACTTC.

CDR3 in DNA: TGTGCCAGTGGTAGCGGGAGCCCTTACAATGAGCAGTTCTTC. It specifies CASGSGSPYNEQFF. This rearrangement joins TRBV19 to TRBJ2-1; 9 bases match TRBD2. This CDR3 spans 14 amino acids. Germline V gives CDR1 LNHDA, CDR2 SQIVND (reference sequence). With 8 bases clipped from V and 4 bases from J, the junction kept 6 bases outside the gene matches.

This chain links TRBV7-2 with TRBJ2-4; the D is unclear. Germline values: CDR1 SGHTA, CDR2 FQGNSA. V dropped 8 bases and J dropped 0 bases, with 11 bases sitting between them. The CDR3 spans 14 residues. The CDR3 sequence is CASRLDLAKNIQYF. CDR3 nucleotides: TGTGCCAGCCGCCTGGATCTAGCCAAAAACATTCAGTACTTC.

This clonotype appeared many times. The DNA of the CDR3 is TGTGCCAGCAGCACGGACAGCTTCACTGAAGCTTTCTTT. Translating gives CASSTDSFTEAFF. The chain employs TRBV13 and TRBJ1-1; tentative D call: TRBD1 (6 bases). The CDR3 loop spans 13 amino acids. V shed 5 bases and J shed 4 bases, with 11 bases lying between them. The V gene's germline CDR1 is PRHDT and CDR2 FYEKMQ (reference sequence).

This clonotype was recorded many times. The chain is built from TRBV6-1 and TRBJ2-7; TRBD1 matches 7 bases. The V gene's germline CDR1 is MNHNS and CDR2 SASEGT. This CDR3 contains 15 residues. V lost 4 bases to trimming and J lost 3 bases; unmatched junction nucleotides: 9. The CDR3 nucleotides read TGTGCCAGCAGTGCAGCCGGGACAGAGGGCTACGAGCAGTACTTC. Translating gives CASSAAGTEGYEQYF.